A single sample gave rise to the 18 T cell receptor beta chains below, sequenced in a study of vaccination effects on CD4 cells after COVID-19. Profiling relied on immunoSEQ multiplex PCR, and the TCRdb table lists in-frame clones only, not all of them. In the table there are roughly 31,000 clones, about two thirds of which are singletons. The authors isolated CD4+ T cells after around 9 days of culture. These receptors' targets are unknown. Here the sequenced sample was CD4+ T cells from PBMCs cultured without peptide, taken before COVID-19 vaccination. These TCRs come from a human donor who received a COVID-19 vaccine.

The genes are TRBV12-5 and TRBJ2-1; no reliable D call. From germline, CDR1 is LGHNT and CDR2 FRNRAP. The CDR3 has 13 residues. V lost 2 bases to trimming and J lost 12 bases, with 14 bases between them. DNA for the CDR3: TGTGCTAGTGGTTTGTTCTCTGGGGTAGGGCAGTTCTTC. This translates into CASGLFSGVGQFF.

J is TRBJ1-1 and V is TRBV6-5; D gene unclear. V lost 8 bases and J 6 bases, leaving 10 bases between the germline ends. Germline V gene data show CDR1 as MNHEY and CDR2 as SVGAGI. The CDR3 covers 11 residues. The CDR3 sequence: CASVGYAEAFF. The CDR3 bases are TGTGCCAGCGTAGGGTACGCTGAAGCTTTCTTT.

The genes are TRBV11-1 and TRBJ2-7, with 10 bases lining up with TRBD2. The CDR3 covers 15 residues. The germline CDR1 and CDR2 sequences are SGHAT and FQDESV (reference sequence). V was pared by 5 bases and J by 2 bases, with 6 bases of the junction left unmatched. CDR3 bases: TGTGCCAGCAGCCAAAATAGCGGGGGGACCTACGAGCAGTACTTC. As protein: CASSQNSGGTYEQYF.

The gene calls are TRBV30 and TRBJ2-5; the match to TRBD2 covers 8 bases. Germline V CDR1 and CDR2: GTSNPN, SVGIG (reference sequence). CDR3 length equals 14 residues. V was pared by 3 bases and J by 4 bases, with 7 bases of the junction left unmatched. CDR3 loop: CAWSQLGGGETQYF. Here the CDR3 DNA reads TGTGCCTGGAGCCAACTCGGGGGGGGAGAGACCCAGTACTTC.

The rearrangement uses TRBV3-1 (or the pseudogene TRBV3-2) and TRBJ1-5, with D unresolved. The V end was cut by 4 bases, the J end by 0 bases, with 7 bases between. This CDR3 is 14 amino acids long. Germline-derived CDR1 and CDR2 are LGHDT and YNNKEL (reference sequence). The CDR3 spells CASSPISSNQPQHF. Here the CDR3 DNA reads TGTGCCAGCAGCCCGATAAGTAGCAATCAGCCCCAGCATTTT.

The rearrangement uses TRBV7-2 and TRBJ2-7, with 11 nucleotides matching TRBD2. Trimming removed 5 bases from V and 6 bases from J; junction bases left unmatched: 12. The CDR3 is 16 residues long. Germline V gene lookup returns CDR1 SGHTA and CDR2 FQGNSA. This chain's CDR3 is CASSLSFLAGGFEQYF. In DNA, the CDR3 is TGTGCCAGCAGCCTCAGCTTTTTAGCGGGAGGGTTCGAGCAGTACTTC. Combining the CDR3 with reference TRBV7-2 and TRBJ2-7 gives the whole variable domain GAGVSQSPSNKVTEKGKDVELRCDPISGHTALYWYRQSLGQGLEFLIYFQGNSAPDKSGLPSDRFSAERTGGSVSTLTIQRTQQEDSAVYLCASSLSFLAGGFEQYFGPGTRLTVT.

The chain employs TRBV5-4 and TRBJ2-1; 10 bases are shared with TRBD2. V trimming: 2 bases; J trimming: 5 bases; junction bases outside the gene matches: 1. The germline gives CDR1 SGHNT, CDR2 YYREEE (reference sequence). CDR3 length: 14 amino acids. In nucleotides, the CDR3 is TGTGCCAGCAGCTTAGCGGGAGGGGACAATGAGCAGTTCTTC. Its protein product is CASSLAGGDNEQFF.

V gene TRBV6-1 combines with J gene TRBJ1-1; no clear D gene. This CDR3 spans 14 amino acids. V was cut by 3 bases and J by 4 bases, with 12 bases left in between. The germline V gene encodes CDR1 MNHNS and CDR2 SASEGT. Here the CDR3 reads CASSELGMGTEAFF. CDR3 bases: TGTGCCAGCAGTGAGCTGGGGATGGGCACTGAAGCTTTCTTT.

CDR3 DNA: TGCAGTGCTAGTGAGGGGACTGGCAATTCACCCCTCCACTTT. This codes for CSASEGTGNSPLHF. The rearrangement joins TRBV20-1 to TRBJ1-6, with a weak D call TRBD1 (5 bases). Germline CDR1 is DFQATT and CDR2 is SNEGSKA (reference sequence). V was cut by 3 bases and J by 7 bases, with 13 bases left in between. The CDR3 runs 14 residues.

V is TRBV6-5 and J is TRBJ1-1, with D perhaps TRBD1 (5 bases). Germline values: CDR1 MNHEY, CDR2 SVGAGI. This CDR3 comprises 14 residues. V was pared by 6 bases and J by 0 bases, with 11 bases between. The CDR3 protein is CASRRDSLNTEAFF. DNA of the CDR3: TGTGCCAGCAGGAGGGACTCCTTGAACACTGAAGCTTTCTTT.

This chain joins TRBV7-7 and TRBJ2-1; TRBD2 matches at 10 bases. Germline V gene data show CDR1 as SSHAT and CDR2 as FNYEAQ (reference sequence). CDR3 length: 17 amino acids. With 5 bases clipped from V and 0 bases from J, the junction kept 7 bases outside the gene matches. The CDR3 spells CASSLGSSGSSYNEQFF. CDR3 nucleotides: TGTGCCAGCAGCCTGGGGTCTAGCGGGAGCTCCTACAATGAGCAGTTCTTC.

The chain employs TRBV7-2 and TRBJ1-1, with 8 bases fitting TRBD1. CDR3 length: 15 residues. The ends lost 5 bases at V and 4 bases at J; junction bases unmatched: 9. Germline CDR1 and CDR2: SGHTA and FQGNSA. The CDR3 sequence is CASSGSTGVGTEAFF. DNA of the CDR3: TGTGCCAGCAGCGGATCGACAGGGGTGGGCACTGAAGCTTTCTTT.

The chain is built from TRBV7-8 and TRBJ1-1; D might be TRBD1 (5 bases). This CDR3 region has 15 residues. Trimming took 5 bases from V and 2 from J, leaving 15 bases between them. In germline, CDR1 is SGHVS, CDR2 FQNEAQ. The CDR3 DNA reads TGTGCCAGCAGCCCGGGACCGGGTTTAAACACTGAAGCTTTCTTT. Its translation is CASSPGPGLNTEAFF.

This chain connects TRBV6-4 to TRBJ1-5; the match to TRBD1 covers 7 bases. CDR1 and CDR2 (germline): MRHNA, SNTAGT. The ends lost 1 base at V and 0 bases at J; junction bases unmatched: 15. The CDR3 has 20 residues. CDR3 DNA sequence: TGTGCCAGCAGTGACTGTTGGCGGGACAGTCACCCTTATAGCAATCAGCCCCAGCATTTT. It is translated as CASSDCWRDSHPYSNQPQHF.

This rearrangement joins TRBV12-3 or TRBV12-4 to TRBJ1-2; D ambiguous. The length of the CDR3 is 13 residues. V dropped 4 bases and J dropped 6 bases, with 12 bases sitting between them. The CDR3 here is CASSSRVLDGYTF. The CDR3, as DNA: TGTGCCAGCAGTTCAAGGGTTTTGGATGGCTACACCTTC.

This clone has just one count. The rearrangement joins TRBV5-1 to TRBJ1-1; D remains unclear. This CDR3 has 13 residues. V lost 0 bases to trimming and J lost 8 bases, with 11 bases between them. Germline V gene lookup returns CDR1 SGHRS and CDR2 YFSETQ. CDR3: CASSLDPVLEAFF. The CDR3 coding sequence is TGCGCCAGCAGCTTGGACCCGGTCCTGGAAGCTTTCTTT.

This chain joins TRBV7-9 and TRBJ2-5; D is perhaps TRBD1 or TRBD2 (5 bases each). The CDR3 runs to 16 residues. V was shortened by 1 base and J by 2 bases, with 14 bases between the two germline ends. Germline CDR1 SEHNR, CDR2 FQNEAQ (reference sequence). CDR3 bases: TGTGCCAGCAGCTTAGGCTTCAAGGGACGACAAGAGACCCAGTACTTC. It is translated as CASSLGFKGRQETQYF.

This sequence joins TRBV3-1 (or the pseudogene TRBV3-2) and TRBJ1-6, with D perhaps matching TRBD1 (5 bases). The CDR3 has 17 residues. Trimming removed 1 base from V and 5 bases from J, with 15 bases in between. Per the germline V gene, CDR1 is LGHDT and CDR2 is YNNKEL (reference sequence). Here the CDR3 DNA reads TGTGCCAGCAGCCAAGGTTTGGGCGGGACTAATAATTCACCCCTCCACTTT. Translation gives CASSQGLGGTNNSPLHF.